This T cell receptor beta chain was sequenced for a study of tissue T cells after allogeneic stem cell transplantation (dated by TCRdb to between 2022 and 2023). At the level of the whole study: The study profiled TCR beta repertoires in many tissues obtained from research autopsies of patients with and without GVHD, and also in mouse models of GVHD. On the human side, the study was prospective and observational, with no blinding or randomization.

Overall results and qualifications from the work: A small and clinically heterogeneous patient cohort was studied, and sampling depth was acknowledged as a limitation. In both patients and mice, T cells from blood and spleen covered only a limited part of the TCR repertoire found in tissues. Which tissue TCRs were alloreactive or antigen-specific was not determined in the study, and some of the clones might have been host cells that persisted. Within patients, how anatomically similar the tissues were was a key factor in shaping TCR repertoire composition, regardless of disease or transplant status. Only a few T cell clones appeared in more than one patient, yet motif-based clustering showed tissue-specific repertoire signatures that were shared between patients.

The time point label on this specimen signifies: mouse harvest day 14 after allogeneic transplant. Each mouse graft, delivered by tail vein injection, combined 10^6 splenic CD5+ T cells with 10^7 T-cell-depleted bone marrow cells. To model GVHD in mice, a major MHC-mismatch B6 (H2b) into BALB/c (H2d) model was used, and tissues were profiled at day 7 or 14. Mouse tissues and retro-orbital blood were harvested on day 7 or 14 post-transplant using separate sterile tools per animal; livers were flushed beforehand. Before genomic DNA isolation with the DNeasy Blood & Tissue Kit, mouse tissues were minced with razor blades in buffered saline. Turning to this clone: No antigen is known for it. As a mouse receptor, it takes its gene names and germline sequences from the mouse. Read coverage stops 1 residue before the CDR3 terminus; the germline J gene supplies the remainder.

Libraries were built with the immunoSEQ multiplex PCR assay. TCRbeta CDR3 sequencing was performed at survey depth by Adaptive Biotechnologies, and CDR3 sequences, V/J genes, productive frequency and template counts were reported. Amplification of TCR beta CDR3 regions was performed from genomic DNA rather than from RNA. Per the original workflow: Jensen-Shannon divergence was used to quantify pairwise repertoire overlap between tissues, with a value of 1 meaning complete divergence and a value of 0 meaning identical repertoires. Tissues were clustered by single-linkage agglomerative hierarchical clustering of pairwise JSD values and displayed as dendrograms. All patient samples were analyzed with GLIPH2 using simulation_depth 1000, kmer_min_depth 3 and cdr3_length_cutoff 8, and only groups containing more than two unique CDR3s were kept. In a standardized tissue-overlap score, Jaccard GLIPH-group overlap across patients was extrapolated to a standard repertoire size of 1000 clones. Linear mixed-effect models, with tissue included as a fixed effect and individual included as a random effect, were used to assess associations of diversity with clinical or experimental variables. Drawn from immuneACCESS, this table holds only the in-frame rearrangements with V and J called that TCRdb kept. Clones are partly lost; checked studies trace under half to an unresolved V gene and leave the rest unexplained. The DNA was the basis for D and trimming; V, J and clone size are from that table. The sample profile shows roughly 1,900 clones; 35% to 55% of them were found once. In total, the top ten clones hold roughly a quarter of the sample.

The germline V gene (reference sequence) specifies KGHPV as CDR1 and FQNQEV as CDR2. The CDR3 starts with the cysteine, ends with the phenylalanine, and has 12 residues. Only the CDR3 bases that were read are kept: 33 of them, in frame from base 1. V drops 6 bases and J drops 3 bases, leaving 8 bases in between. The chain is encoded by TRBV26 joined to TRBJ1-2, and the D gene may be TRBD1, 6 bases matching. The clonotype originates from a female BALB/c mouse given C57BL/6 T cells with graft-versus-host disease after an allogeneic hematopoietic cell transplant. The sample consisted of lymph node tissue. The CDR3 DNA, read in part, is TGTGCCAGCAGAGACAGGTACTCCGACTACACC. The resulting protein is CASRDRYSDYT. Given in full, the CDR3 is CASRDRYSDYTF.